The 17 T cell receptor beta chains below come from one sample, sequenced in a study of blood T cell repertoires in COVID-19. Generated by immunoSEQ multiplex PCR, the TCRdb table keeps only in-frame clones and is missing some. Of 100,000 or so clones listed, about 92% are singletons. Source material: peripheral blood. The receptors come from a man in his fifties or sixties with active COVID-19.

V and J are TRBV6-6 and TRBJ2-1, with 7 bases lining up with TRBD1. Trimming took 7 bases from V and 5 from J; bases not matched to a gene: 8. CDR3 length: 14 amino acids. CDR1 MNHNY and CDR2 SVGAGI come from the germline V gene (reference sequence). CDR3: CASTAGGIHNEQFF. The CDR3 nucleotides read TGTGCCAGCACCGCAGGGGGTATTCACAATGAGCAGTTCTTC.

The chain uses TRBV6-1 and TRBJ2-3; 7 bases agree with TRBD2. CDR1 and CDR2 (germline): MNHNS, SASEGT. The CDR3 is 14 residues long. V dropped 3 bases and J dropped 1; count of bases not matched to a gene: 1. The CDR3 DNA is TGTGCCAGCAGTGACGCGGGGGGCACAGATACGCAGTATTTT. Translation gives CASSDAGGTDTQYF.

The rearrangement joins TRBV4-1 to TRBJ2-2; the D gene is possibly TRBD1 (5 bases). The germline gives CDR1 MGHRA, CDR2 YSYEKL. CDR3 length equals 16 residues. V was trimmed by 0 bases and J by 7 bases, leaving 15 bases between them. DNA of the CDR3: TGCGCCAGCAGCCAAGAAGGAGCCAGGGCTGTCGGGGAGCTGTTTTTT. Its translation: CASSQEGARAVGELFF.

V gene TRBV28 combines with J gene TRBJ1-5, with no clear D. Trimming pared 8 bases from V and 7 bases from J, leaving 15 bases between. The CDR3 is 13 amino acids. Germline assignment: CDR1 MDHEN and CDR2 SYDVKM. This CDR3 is CASFGPGNQPQHF. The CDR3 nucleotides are TGTGCCAGCTTCGGTCCAGGTAACCAGCCCCAGCATTTT.

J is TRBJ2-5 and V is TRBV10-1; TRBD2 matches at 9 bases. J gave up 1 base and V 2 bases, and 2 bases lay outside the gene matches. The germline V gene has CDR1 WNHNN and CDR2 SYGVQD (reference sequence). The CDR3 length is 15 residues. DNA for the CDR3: TGCGCCAGCAGTGAGAAACTAGCGGGCCAAGAGACCCAGTACTTC. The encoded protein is CASSEKLAGQETQYF.

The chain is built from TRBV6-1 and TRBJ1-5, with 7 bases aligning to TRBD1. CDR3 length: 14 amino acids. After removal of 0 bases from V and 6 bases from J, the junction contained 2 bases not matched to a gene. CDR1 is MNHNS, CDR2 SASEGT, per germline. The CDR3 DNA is TGTGCCAGCAGTGAAGCAGGGGGCCGTCAGCCCCAGCATTTT. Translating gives CASSEAGGRQPQHF.

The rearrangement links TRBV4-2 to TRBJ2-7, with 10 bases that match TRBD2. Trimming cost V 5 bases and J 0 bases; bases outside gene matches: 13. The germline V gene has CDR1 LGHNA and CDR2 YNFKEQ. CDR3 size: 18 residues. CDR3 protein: CASSSRASGSRNSYEQYF. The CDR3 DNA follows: TGTGCCAGCAGCTCTAGGGCTAGCGGGAGTCGAAACTCCTACGAGCAGTACTTC.

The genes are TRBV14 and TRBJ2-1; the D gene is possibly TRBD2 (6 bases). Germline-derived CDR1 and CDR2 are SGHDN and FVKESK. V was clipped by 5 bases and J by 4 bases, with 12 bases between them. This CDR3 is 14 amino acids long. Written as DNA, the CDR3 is TGTGCCAGCAGCAGCACTAGCCCTTACAATGAGCAGTTCTTC. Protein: CASSSTSPYNEQFF.

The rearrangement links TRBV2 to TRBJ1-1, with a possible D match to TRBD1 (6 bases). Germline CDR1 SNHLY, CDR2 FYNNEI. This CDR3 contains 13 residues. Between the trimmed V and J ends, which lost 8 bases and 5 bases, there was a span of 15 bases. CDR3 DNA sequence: TGTGCCAGCCTTACGGACAGAAGAACTGAAGCTTTCTTT. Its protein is CASLTDRRTEAFF.

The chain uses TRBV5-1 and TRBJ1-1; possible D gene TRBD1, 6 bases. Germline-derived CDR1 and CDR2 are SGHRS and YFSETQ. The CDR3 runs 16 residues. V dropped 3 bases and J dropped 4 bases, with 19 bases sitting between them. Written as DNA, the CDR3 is TGCGCCAGCAGCTCGCCTTTGGGGGGGGCGTCCACTGAAGCTTTCTTT. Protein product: CASSSPLGGASTEAFF.

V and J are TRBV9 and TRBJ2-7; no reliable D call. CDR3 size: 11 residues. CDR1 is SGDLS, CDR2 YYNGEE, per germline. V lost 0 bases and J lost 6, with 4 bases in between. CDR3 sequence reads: CASSVGAEQYF. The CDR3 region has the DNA TGTGCCAGCAGCGTAGGAGCCGAGCAGTACTTC.

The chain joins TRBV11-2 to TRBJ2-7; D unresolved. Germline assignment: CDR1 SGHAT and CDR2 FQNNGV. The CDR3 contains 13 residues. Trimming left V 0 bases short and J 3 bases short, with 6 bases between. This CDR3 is CASSLDRSYEQYF. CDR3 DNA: TGTGCCAGCAGCTTAGATCGTAGCTACGAGCAGTACTTC.

The CDR3 region has the DNA TGTGCCAGCTCAATCGACAGGGGGACCGGGGAGCTGTTTTTT. Translating gives CASSIDRGTGELFF. V gene TRBV18 combines with J gene TRBJ2-2; the match to TRBD1 covers 9 bases. V shed 5 bases and J 5 bases; nucleotides not matched to a gene: 3. This CDR3 contains 14 residues. CDR1 and CDR2 (germline): KGHSH, LQKENI.

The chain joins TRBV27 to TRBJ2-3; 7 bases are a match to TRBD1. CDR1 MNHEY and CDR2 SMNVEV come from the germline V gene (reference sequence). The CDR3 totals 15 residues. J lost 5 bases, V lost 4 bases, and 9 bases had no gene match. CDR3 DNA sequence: TGTGCCAGCAGTTCCCATCCGACAGGGCGAGATACGCAGTATTTT. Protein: CASSSHPTGRDTQYF.

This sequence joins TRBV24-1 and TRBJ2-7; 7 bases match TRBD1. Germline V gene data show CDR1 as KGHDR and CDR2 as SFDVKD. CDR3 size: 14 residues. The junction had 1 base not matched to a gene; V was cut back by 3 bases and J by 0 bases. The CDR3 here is CATSDGTASYEQYF. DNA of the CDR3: TGTGCCACCAGTGATGGGACAGCCTCCTACGAGCAGTACTTC.

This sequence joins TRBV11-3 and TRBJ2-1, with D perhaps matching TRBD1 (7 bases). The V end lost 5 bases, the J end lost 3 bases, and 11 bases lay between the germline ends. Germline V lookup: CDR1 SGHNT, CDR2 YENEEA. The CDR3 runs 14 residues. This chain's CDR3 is CASSGGTVYNEQFF. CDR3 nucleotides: TGTGCCAGCAGCGGGGGGACAGTCTACAATGAGCAGTTCTTC.

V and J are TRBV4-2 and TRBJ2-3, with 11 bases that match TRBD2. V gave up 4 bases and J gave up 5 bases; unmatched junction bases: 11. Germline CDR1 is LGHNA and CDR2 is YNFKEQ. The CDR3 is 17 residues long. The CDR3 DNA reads TGTGCCAGCAGCCGGCGACAACTAGCGGGAGAGTTAGATACGCAGTATTTT. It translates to CASSRRQLAGELDTQYF.